Following are 30 T cell receptor beta chains from one sample sequenced in a study of graft-versus-host responses after intestinal transplantation. Data came from immunoSEQ multiplex PCR; TCRdb stores just in-frame clones and leaves some out. Of more than 90,000 clones in the sample, around 90% are singletons; the top ten hold about 0.2%. Their recognized antigens are unknown. The material was unstimulated CD4+ T cells sorted from spleen or lymph node cells, obtained before transplant. The origin of the receptors is a human donor who was the organ donor for an intestinal transplant.

The chain employs TRBV7-6 and TRBJ2-2, with 11 bases fitting TRBD2. The CDR3 covers 17 residues. The J segment lost 3 bases and the V segment lost 5 bases, leaving 8 bases of the junction unmatched. CDR1 SGHVS and CDR2 FNYEAQ come from the germline V gene. CDR3 residues: CASSPVIAGGDTGELFF. Here the CDR3 DNA reads TGTGCCAGCAGCCCCGTAATAGCGGGAGGGGACACCGGGGAGCTGTTTTTT.

V usage is TRBV27 and J usage is TRBJ1-1, with D hard to call. The CDR3 runs to 14 residues. The V gene lost 2 bases and the J gene lost 2 bases, with 9 bases spanning the gap. Germline V CDR1 and CDR2: MNHEY, SMNVEV (reference sequence). CDR3 sequence: CASSLSSKNTEAFF. DNA for the CDR3: TGTGCCAGCAGTTTAAGCTCAAAAAACACTGAAGCTTTCTTT.

The CDR3 DNA reads as TGTGCCAGCAGCTTATTGGGACACCTGGGGGACACTGAAGCTTTCTTT. It encodes CASSLLGHLGDTEAFF. The V gene is TRBV7-3, the J gene TRBJ1-1; possible D gene TRBD1, 6 bases. Trimming took 2 bases from V and 3 from J, leaving 16 bases between them. The CDR3 runs to 16 residues. Germline loops: CDR1 SGHTA, CDR2 FQGTGA.

The rearrangement uses TRBV2 and TRBJ2-7; weak D call: TRBD1 (6 bases). In germline, CDR1 is SNHLY, CDR2 FYNNEI. V was pared by 5 bases and J by 3 bases, with 14 bases between. The length of the CDR3 is 14 residues. The CDR3 protein is CASSSQGRGYEQYF. The CDR3 DNA is TGTGCCAGCAGTTCTCAGGGGAGAGGCTACGAGCAGTACTTC.

This clone was observed once. V usage is TRBV11-2 and J usage is TRBJ2-1, with D tentatively TRBD1 or TRBD2 (5 bases each). CDR3 length: 18 amino acids. Germline V CDR1 and CDR2: SGHAT, FQNNGV. Trimming removed 6 bases at V and 4 bases at J, with 25 bases between. In nucleotides, the CDR3 is TGTGCCAGCAGGAAGGGGCTTAGCGAACTCACTTCTTACAATGAGCAGTTCTTC. This codes for CASRKGLSELTSYNEQFF.

The rearrangement links TRBV30 to TRBJ1-1; D gene unclear. This CDR3 has 13 residues. V gave up 3 bases and J gave up 3 bases, with 11 bases separating them. Per germline, CDR1 GTSNPN and CDR2 SVGIG (reference sequence). Written as DNA, the CDR3 is TGTGCCTGGAGGGACCGTTGGGACACTGAAGCTTTCTTT. Residues: CAWRDRWDTEAFF.

The CDR3 is CASSGGTVPYEQYF. In DNA, the CDR3 is TGTGCCAGCAGCGGCGGGACAGTCCCCTACGAGCAGTACTTC. This chain connects TRBV6-5 to TRBJ2-7; a possible D gene is TRBD1 (7 bases). The CDR3 has 14 amino acids. Trimming pared 6 bases from V and 2 bases from J, leaving 14 bases between. The V gene's germline CDR1 is MNHEY and CDR2 SVGAGI.

V is TRBV7-2 and J is TRBJ2-2, with 7 bases that match TRBD1. The J segment lost 7 bases and the V segment lost 3 bases, leaving 8 bases of the junction unmatched. This CDR3 spans 15 amino acids. Germline V CDR1 and CDR2: SGHTA, FQGNSA. In DNA form, the CDR3 reads TGTGCCAGCAGCTTGCAGGGGGTAGGGCGCGGGGAGCTGTTTTTT. Protein: CASSLQGVGRGELFF.

CDR3: CSVGTHNQPQHF. The CDR3 DNA follows: TGCAGCGTCGGGACACATAATCAGCCCCAGCATTTT. This chain uses TRBV29-1 with TRBJ1-5; D perhaps matches TRBD1 (6 bases). Between the trimmed V and J ends, which lost 6 bases and 4 bases, there was a span of 10 bases. CDR1 is SQVTM and CDR2 is ANQGSEA in the germline V gene. The CDR3 consists of 12 residues.

This chain links TRBV10-3 with TRBJ2-2; weak D call: TRBD1 (5 bases). Trimming removed 4 bases from V and 4 bases from J, with 16 bases in between. CDR1 and CDR2 from the germline V gene are ENHRY and SYGVKD. The CDR3 has 16 amino acids. CDR3 sequence: CAISGARQKSTGELFF. The CDR3 coding sequence is TGTGCCATCAGTGGGGCCCGACAGAAGAGCACCGGGGAGCTGTTTTTT.

The rearrangement joins TRBV9 to TRBJ2-7, with TRBD1 matching over 10 bases. Germline CDR1 and CDR2: SGDLS and YYNGEE. With 4 bases clipped from V and 6 bases from J, the junction kept 4 bases outside the gene matches. The CDR3 has 13 residues. The CDR3 bases are TGTGCCAGCAGCCGGGACAGGGGAAGCGAGCAGTACTTC. It encodes CASSRDRGSEQYF.

This clone was seen a few times. This sequence joins TRBV5-6 and TRBJ1-1; unclear D gene. Germline lookup yields CDR1 SGHDT and CDR2 YYEEEE. V dropped 0 bases and J dropped 1 base, with 4 bases sitting between them. The CDR3 runs 13 residues. The CDR3 nucleotides read TGTGCCAGCAGCTTGGACAGGAACACTGAAGCTTTCTTT. Translating gives CASSLDRNTEAFF.

This clone has just a few counts. The rearrangement links TRBV5-1 to TRBJ2-7, with D uncertain. CDR1 and CDR2 (germline): SGHRS, YFSETQ. CDR3 length: 13 residues. The ends were cut back, 0 bases at V and 3 bases at J, with 7 bases in the middle. The CDR3 sequence is CASSLDPGYEQYF. As DNA, the CDR3 is TGCGCCAGCAGCTTGGACCCAGGCTACGAGCAGTACTTC.

The CDR3 nucleotides are TGTGCCAGCAGCAAAGTCCGGCGCCGGGAGAATGAGCAGTTCTTC. It is translated as CASSKVRRRENEQFF. This chain connects TRBV21-1 to TRBJ2-1; TRBD2 is the table's D call, not checked against the DNA. TRBV21-1 counts as a pseudogene. CDR3 length equals 15 residues.

The chain uses TRBV4-1 and TRBJ2-3; D possibly corresponds to TRBD2 (5 bases). CDR3 length: 15 residues. V was clipped by 4 bases and J by 2 bases, with 13 bases between them. Germline V gene data show CDR1 as MGHRA and CDR2 as YSYEKL. Here the CDR3 reads CASSLLAVDTDTQYF. The CDR3 coding sequence is TGCGCCAGCAGCCTTCTAGCCGTCGACACAGATACGCAGTATTTT.

The chain recombines TRBV28 with TRBJ1-5; perhaps TRBD1 as D (5 bases). The length of the CDR3 is 13 residues. Germline V gives CDR1 MDHEN, CDR2 SYDVKM. Trimming removed 11 bases from V and 2 bases from J, with 13 bases in between. Here the CDR3 DNA reads TGTGCCGTACAGCGAGGGGGCAATCAGCCCCAGCATTTT. Translated, it gives CAVQRGGNQPQHF.

V gene TRBV29-1 combines with J gene TRBJ2-7; D perhaps matches TRBD1 (6 bases). This CDR3 contains 15 residues. Germline CDR1 is SQVTM and CDR2 is ANQGSEA. Deletions cut 6 bases from V and 2 bases from J, with 20 bases between. Written as DNA, the CDR3 is TGCAGCGTCTTATCTAACAGGGAGCTACCCTACGAGCAGTACTTC. It codes for CSVLSNRELPYEQYF.

The chain recombines TRBV19 with TRBJ2-3; D is possibly TRBD2 (5 bases). There are 14 residues in the CDR3. Germline V gene sequence: CDR1 LNHDA, CDR2 SQIVND (reference sequence). V shed 2 bases and J shed 2 bases, with 8 bases lying between them. The CDR3 region is CASSIWGDTDTQYF. CDR3 coding DNA: TGTGCCAGTAGTATATGGGGAGACACAGATACGCAGTATTTT. Using reference TRBV19 and TRBJ2-3 for the parts outside the CDR3, the full variable domain is DGGITQSPKYLFRKEGQNVTLSCEQNLNHDAMYWYRQDPGQGLRLIYYSQIVNDFQKGDIAEGYSVSREKKESFPLTVTSAQKNPTAFYLCASSIWGDTDTQYFGPGTRLTVL.

V and J are TRBV2 and TRBJ2-1; 10 bases align to TRBD2. Germline trimming cut 5 bases from V and 5 bases from J; bases unmatched to any gene: 6. The CDR3 consists of 15 residues. Germline CDR1 and CDR2: SNHLY and FYNNEI. CDR3 nucleotides: TGTGCCAGCAGTTTACTAGCGGGGTCCAACAATGAGCAGTTCTTC. This translates into CASSLLAGSNNEQFF.

V usage is TRBV10-3 and J usage is TRBJ1-2; 7 bases match TRBD1. The junction had 3 bases not matched to a gene; V was cut back by 6 bases and J by 5 bases. This CDR3 has 12 residues. The germline gives CDR1 ENHRY, CDR2 SYGVKD. CDR3 DNA sequence: TGTGCCATCAGAGAGGGGGCTTATGGCTACACCTTC. This gives the protein CAIREGAYGYTF.

V usage is TRBV19 and J usage is TRBJ1-4; D is possibly TRBD1 (5 bases). CDR3 length: 15 amino acids. V was shortened by 5 bases and J by 3 bases, with 13 bases between the two germline ends. Germline CDR1 reads LNHDA; CDR2 reads SQIVND (reference sequence). CDR3 region: CASSPPEGSNEKLFF. The DNA of the CDR3 is TGTGCCAGTAGTCCCCCCGAGGGGTCTAATGAAAAACTGTTTTTT. Full variable domain (missing parts from reference TRBV19 and TRBJ1-4): DGGITQSPKYLFRKEGQNVTLSCEQNLNHDAMYWYRQDPGQGLRLIYYSQIVNDFQKGDIAEGYSVSREKKESFPLTVTSAQKNPTAFYLCASSPPEGSNEKLFFGSGTQLSVL.

V is TRBV20-1 and J is TRBJ2-1; 8 positions match TRBD2. CDR3 length equals 11 residues. The V gene end was trimmed by 8 bases and the J gene end by 9 bases; junction bases not matched to a gene: 6. Germline CDR1 DFQATT, CDR2 SNEGSKA (reference sequence). This CDR3 reads CSSYSGVEQFF. The CDR3 DNA reads as TGCAGTTCATATAGCGGGGTTGAGCAGTTCTTC.

This clone was picked up one time. The chain joins TRBV15 to TRBJ1-5; maybe TRBD1 (5 bases). The germline V and J ends were trimmed by 6 bases and 4 bases, with 10 bases remaining between them. This CDR3 is built from 13 residues. CDR1 and CDR2 from the germline V gene are LNHNV and YYDKDF (reference sequence). CDR3 DNA: TGTGCCACCAGGCCTAGGGGAAATCAGCCCCAGCATTTT. Encoded protein: CATRPRGNQPQHF.

The chain joins TRBV27 to TRBJ2-5; TRBD1 might be the D (6 bases). Germline-derived CDR1 and CDR2 are MNHEY and SMNVEV (reference sequence). This CDR3 contains 13 residues. V lost 5 bases to trimming and J lost 5 bases, with 12 bases between them. The CDR3 region has the DNA TGTGCCAGCAGTCATGATGGGGGCGAGACCCAGTACTTC. This gives the protein CASSHDGGETQYF.

V gene TRBV19 combines with J gene TRBJ1-5; no clear D. V was shortened by 8 bases and J by 1 base, with 6 bases between the two germline ends. Per germline, CDR1 LNHDA and CDR2 SQIVND (reference sequence). This CDR3 contains 12 residues. The CDR3 loop is CASSWSNQPQHF. DNA for the CDR3: TGTGCCAGTTCGTGGAGCAATCAGCCCCAGCATTTT.

J is TRBJ1-2 and V is TRBV9, with 8 positions matching TRBD1. V dropped 0 bases and J dropped 2; count of bases not matched to a gene: 12. The CDR3 consists of 18 residues. CDR1 and CDR2 (germline): SGDLS, YYNGEE. The CDR3 region has the DNA TGTGCCAGCAGCGTAGCTCGCACAGGGGGAGCCCTGAACTATGGCTACACCTTC. This sequence encodes CASSVARTGGALNYGYTF.

The sample holds a few counts of this clone. This chain connects TRBV28 to TRBJ2-1, with 9 positions matching TRBD1. V was pared by 3 bases and J by 4 bases, with 4 bases of the junction left unmatched. This CDR3 contains 15 residues. CDR1 and CDR2 from the germline V gene are MDHEN and SYDVKM. The CDR3 DNA follows: TGTGCCAGCAGTTTTTCGGGACAGGGATACAATGAGCAGTTCTTC. The encoded protein is CASSFSGQGYNEQFF.

The CDR3 is CASSQVTAGAGDTQYF. The DNA for the CDR3 is TGCGCCAGCAGCCAAGTAACGGCGGGAGCGGGAGATACGCAGTATTTT. The rearrangement joins TRBV4-1 to TRBJ2-3; TRBD2 matches 7 bases. The V segment lost 1 base and the J segment 5 bases; nucleotides outside the gene matches: 9. This CDR3 has 16 amino acids. Germline CDR1 and CDR2: MGHRA and YSYEKL.

This clone appeared once. The rearrangement uses TRBV18 and TRBJ1-3; possibly TRBD1 for D (5 bases). The CDR3 spans 17 residues. The V gene's germline CDR1 is KGHSH and CDR2 LQKENI. The V gene lost 1 base and the J gene lost 0 bases, with 13 bases spanning the gap. CDR3 nucleotides: TGTGCCAGCTCACCACGGGGGACTTCAACCTCTGGAAACACCATATATTTT. Translation: CASSPRGTSTSGNTIYF.

For the CDR3, the DNA is TGTGCCAGCGGTCCGGGACAGGGGTCCCCGGGGGCCAACGTCCTGACTTTC. Protein: CASGPGQGSPGANVLTF. The chain carries TRBV27 and TRBJ2-6; 10 bases match TRBD1. Germline CDR1 MNHEY, CDR2 SMNVEV (reference sequence). The length of the CDR3 is 17 residues. The V segment lost 8 bases and the J segment 4 bases; nucleotides outside the gene matches: 11.